A single count supports the clone carrying this TCR beta chain. TCRdb re-called the 5' RACE reads with MiXCR, one entry per CDR3 protein. The sample lists a few hundred thousand distinct CDR3 sequences; 25% to 30% were seen once. V was shortened by 8 bases and J by 6 bases, with 17 bases between the two germline ends. Germline values: CDR1 MNHNY, CDR2 SVGAGI (reference sequence). The length of the CDR3 is 14 residues. The record originates from a study of T-cell memory formation after mild COVID-19. Sequenced input: PBMCs or a T cell subset sorted from them (not recorded which). The rearrangement links TRBV6-6 to TRBJ1-5; D is possibly TRBD1 (6 bases). The sequence derives from an adult woman who had mild COVID-19 (a few samples of this study predate the infection). Cell type and time point are not known. Here the CDR3 DNA reads TGTGCCAGCCGTGAGTCAGGGGACGGTCAGCCCCAGCATTTT. It yields the protein CASRESGDGQPQHF.